The 20 T cell receptor beta chains listed next were all sequenced from one sample in a study of blood T cells in healthy people across ages. A J-beta primer mix and a sample-barcoded 5' primer were used in a second PCR of roughly 7 to 12 cycles. Via MiXCR, TCRdb re-called the 5' RACE reads, giving one row per CDR3 protein. The table shows under 2,000,000 distinct CDR3 sequences, with less than 50% occurring only once. Sequenced: blood. Receptors originate from a woman aged 40-49 years in good health.

V is TRBV29-1 and J is TRBJ2-4, with 7 bases aligning to TRBD2. CDR3 length: 14 residues. Unmatched junction bases numbered 8, after V lost 4 bases and J lost 5 bases. Germline assignment: CDR1 SQVTM and CDR2 ANQGSEA. CDR3 region: CSVVGGDFQNIQYF. In nucleotides, the CDR3 is TGCAGCGTTGTGGGGGGGGACTTCCAAAACATTCAGTACTTC.

In this sample, this clonotype turned up a few times. This rearrangement joins TRBV6-5 to TRBJ2-4, with D perhaps assigned TRBD1 or TRBD2 (6 bases each). This CDR3 region has 14 residues. Deletions cut 10 bases from V and 7 bases from J, with 20 bases between. CDR1 is MNHEY and CDR2 is SVGAGI in the germline V gene. The CDR3 loop reads CATLENRGGNIQYF. The CDR3 nucleotides are TGTGCCACCCTAGAGAACAGAGGGGGGAACATTCAGTACTTC.

This clonotype came up a few times. V is TRBV5-1 and J is TRBJ2-7; D may be TRBD1 (5 bases). The V gene lost 2 bases and the J gene lost 1 base, with 16 bases spanning the gap. CDR1 and CDR2 (germline): SGHRS, YFSETQ. The CDR3 extends over 16 amino acids. The CDR3 sequence is CASSLDGNSGSYEQYF. The CDR3, as DNA: TGCGCCAGCAGCTTAGACGGAAATTCAGGGTCCTACGAGCAGTACTTC.

This clonotype was detected only once. The chain carries TRBV7-9 and TRBJ2-5, with 8 bases fitting TRBD1. Matching the DNA end better, TRBJ2-7 makes the J call doubtful. The CDR3 runs to 17 residues. Germline-derived CDR1 and CDR2 are SEHNR and FQNEAQ (reference sequence). The CDR3 here is CASSLVQVRTGIAEQYF. The CDR3 DNA reads TGTGCCAGCAGCTTAGTGCAAGTTCGGACAGGGATTGCCGAGCAGTACTTC.

A note on this clonotype: A junction boundary mismatches the germline segment, possibly from a read error. The rearrangement joins TRBV29-1 to TRBJ2-7; perhaps D is TRBD1 or TRBD2 (5 bases each). This CDR3 has 13 residues. CDR1 and CDR2 (germline): SQVTM, ANQGSEA. The CDR3 DNA is TGCAGCGTTCAAGACGGGGCGATCTACGAGCAGTACTTC. Amino acids: CSVQDGAIYEQYF.

This clonotype has a handful of counts. The V and J genes are TRBV6-2 or TRBV6-3 and TRBJ2-7; D is possibly TRBD1 (6 bases). The CDR3 covers 16 residues. In germline, CDR1 is MNHEY, CDR2 SVGEGT. Between the trimmed V and J ends, which lost 2 bases and 4 bases, there was a span of 18 bases. Here the CDR3 DNA reads TGTGCCAGCAGTTACGCTGTTGGCCAGGGGTGGTACGAGCAGTACTTC. Protein product: CASSYAVGQGWYEQYF.

The chain links TRBV6-1 to TRBJ1-4; a possible D gene is TRBD1 (6 bases). There are 16 residues in the CDR3. The germline CDR1 and CDR2 sequences are MNHNS and SASEGT. Trimming removed 2 bases from V and 6 bases from J, with 16 bases in between. This chain's CDR3 is CASSEPSGGSDEKLFF. The DNA for the CDR3 is TGTGCCAGCAGTGAACCCTCCGGGGGCTCGGATGAAAAACTGTTTTTT.

This chain links TRBV20-1 with TRBJ2-5; D is ambiguous. The germline V gene has CDR1 DFQATT and CDR2 SNEGSKA (reference sequence). The CDR3 extends over 12 amino acids. The CDR3 DNA follows: TGCAGACTACCGGGCCCCGGAGAGACCCAGTACTTC. Translating it yields CRLPGPGETQYF.

The chain joins TRBV10-3 to TRBJ2-1, with 8 nucleotides matching TRBD2. V shed 8 bases and J 2 bases; nucleotides not matched to a gene: 5. The germline gives CDR1 ENHRY, CDR2 SYGVKD. This CDR3 is 14 amino acids long. The CDR3 here is CAIQAGGAYNEQFF. CDR3 DNA: TGTGCCATCCAGGCGGGGGGCGCCTACAATGAGCAGTTCTTC.

This clonotype was recorded a few times. The chain joins TRBV7-2 to TRBJ2-1, with 9 positions matching TRBD1. V lost 4 bases and J lost 3; bases outside the gene matches: 4. The CDR3 spans 15 residues. The germline V gene has CDR1 SGHTA and CDR2 FQGNSA. The CDR3: CASSWGQGFYNEQFF. In nucleotides, the CDR3 is TGTGCCAGCAGCTGGGGACAGGGTTTCTACAATGAGCAGTTCTTC.

The sample holds one count of this clonotype. The V call is TRBV15, the J call TRBJ2-5; D might be TRBD2 (6 bases). The CDR3 covers 13 residues. Germline V CDR1 and CDR2: LNHNV, YYDKDF (reference sequence). Trimming removed 5 bases at V and 1 base at J, with 8 bases between. The CDR3 DNA reads as TGTGCCACCAGCGGAGGGGCCCAAGAGACCCAGTACTTC. Protein sequence: CATSGGAQETQYF.

This clonotype was seen a handful of times. The chain carries TRBV5-1 and TRBJ2-3; tentatively, D is TRBD1 or TRBD2 (6 bases each). This CDR3 is 14 amino acids long. V dropped 5 bases and J dropped 2 bases, with 12 bases sitting between them. Germline assignment: CDR1 SGHRS and CDR2 YFSETQ. The CDR3 region has the DNA TGCGCCAGCAGACCGGGGGCCGACACAGATACGCAGTATTTT. It translates to CASRPGADTDTQYF. Complete variable domain (other parts from reference TRBV5-1 and TRBJ2-3): KAGVTQTPRYLIKTRGQQVTLSCSPISGHRSVSWYQQTPGQGLQFLFEYFSETQRNKGNFPGRFSGRQFSNSRSEMNVSTLELGDSALYLCASRPGADTDTQYFGPGTRLTVL.

The rearrangement joins TRBV14 to TRBJ1-1, with D perhaps matching TRBD1 (5 bases). The length of the CDR3 is 14 residues. Germline CDR1 reads SGHDN; CDR2 reads FVKESK. Trimming removed 3 bases from V and 5 bases from J, with 13 bases in between. The CDR3 DNA reads TGTGCCAGCAGCCACTGGGGCGGTCGGACTGAAGCTTTCTTT. The encoded protein is CASSHWGGRTEAFF.

The chain carries TRBV6-4 and TRBJ1-2, with D unclear. CDR3 size: 12 residues. V was shortened by 5 bases and J by 4 bases, with 8 bases between the two germline ends. CDR1 MRHNA and CDR2 SNTAGT come from the germline V gene. The CDR3 DNA is TGTGCCAGCAGTCTACACTCCTATGGCTACACCTTC. It is translated as CASSLHSYGYTF.

Details on this clonotype: A clone one base away is much larger, so this may be a read error. The chain joins TRBV4-3 to TRBJ2-7; unclear D gene. CDR3 length: 14 residues. In germline, CDR1 is LGHNA, CDR2 YSLEER. The CDR3 protein is CASGQAPSSYEQYF. DNA for the CDR3: TGCGCCAGCGGCCAAGCCCCCAGCTCCTACGAGCAGTACTTC.

The count of this clonotype is one. V and J are TRBV10-3 and TRBJ1-5; D remains unclear. The CDR3 length is 15 residues. The germline CDR1 and CDR2 sequences are ENHRY and SYGVKD. V shed 0 bases and J shed 2 bases, with 8 bases lying between them. The CDR3 DNA reads as TGTGCCATCAGTGAGTCATCGTGGGGCAATCAGCCCCAGCATTTT. It yields the protein CAISESSWGNQPQHF.

The chain combines TRBV15 with TRBJ1-5; D not certain. This CDR3 is 13 amino acids long. Between the trimmed V and J ends, which lost 0 bases and 4 bases, there was a span of 4 bases. In germline, CDR1 is LNHNV, CDR2 YYDKDF (reference sequence). The DNA for the CDR3 is TGTGCCACCAGCAGAGACCTAAATCAGCCCCAGCATTTT. Protein sequence: CATSRDLNQPQHF.

This rearrangement joins TRBV6-2 or TRBV6-3 to TRBJ1-4, with no clear D. Trimming removed 1 base from V and 7 bases from J, with 25 bases in between. This CDR3 contains 19 residues. CDR1 MNHEY and CDR2 SVGEGT come from the germline V gene. This CDR3 reads CASSYWTPARQPVREKLFF. Here the CDR3 DNA reads TGTGCCAGCAGTTACTGGACGCCCGCCCGGCAGCCAGTACGTGAAAAACTGTTTTTT.

This clonotype showed up just a few times. The chain uses TRBV5-1 and TRBJ2-5; possibly TRBD2 for D (5 bases). The V end was cut by 4 bases, the J end by 2 bases, with 12 bases between. Germline CDR1 SGHRS, CDR2 YFSETQ. CDR3 length equals 14 residues. DNA for the CDR3: TGCGCCAGCAGCCGCCGGGAAAATCAAGAGACCCAGTACTTC. It is translated as CASSRRENQETQYF.

The sample holds a few counts of this clonotype. The chain has TRBV4-2 and TRBJ2-5; tentative D call: TRBD2 (6 bases). Germline V gene lookup returns CDR1 LGHNA and CDR2 YNFKEQ. The CDR3 spans 16 residues. Between the trimmed V and J ends, which lost 3 bases and 5 bases, there was a span of 19 bases. CDR3 sequence: CASSQASAGTRETQYF. In nucleotides, the CDR3 is TGTGCCAGCAGCCAGGCTTCCGCTGGGACTCGGGAGACCCAGTACTTC.